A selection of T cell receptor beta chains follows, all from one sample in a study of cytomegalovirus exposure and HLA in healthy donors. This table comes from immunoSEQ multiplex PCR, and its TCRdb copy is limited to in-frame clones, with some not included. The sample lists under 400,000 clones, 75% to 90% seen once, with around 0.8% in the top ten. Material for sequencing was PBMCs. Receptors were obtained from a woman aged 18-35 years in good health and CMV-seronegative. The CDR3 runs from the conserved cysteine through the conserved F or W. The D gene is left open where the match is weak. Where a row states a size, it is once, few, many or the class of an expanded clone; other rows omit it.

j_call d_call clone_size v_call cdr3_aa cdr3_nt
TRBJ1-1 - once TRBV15 CATSRDHAGVEAFF TGTGCCACCAGCAGAGATCATGCAGGGGTTGAAGCTTTCTTT
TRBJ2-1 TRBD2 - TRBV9 CASSDPLAGPNNEQFF TGTGCCAGCAGCGACCCCCTAGCGGGACCTAACAATGAGCAGTTCTTC
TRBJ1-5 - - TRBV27 CASSFFYGNQPQHF TGTGCCAGCAGTTTTTTTTACGGGAATCAGCCCCAGCATTTT
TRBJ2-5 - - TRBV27 CASSPRLVNFRETQYF TGTGCCAGCAGTCCAAGACTAGTGAATTTTCGAGAGACCCAGTACTTC
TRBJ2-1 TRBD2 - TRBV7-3 CASSGLAGGDEQFF TGTGCCAGCAGCGGGCTAGCGGGAGGCGACGAGCAGTTCTTC
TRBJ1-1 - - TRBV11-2 CASSLGGGGTEAFF TGTGCCAGCAGCTTAGGAGGGGGAGGGACTGAAGCTTTCTTT
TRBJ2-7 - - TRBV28 CASSANMGAEQYF TGTGCCAGCAGTGCAAACATGGGCGCGGAGCAGTACTTC
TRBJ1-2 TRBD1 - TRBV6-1 CASSAIGRGQGYTF TGTGCCAGCAGTGCCATCGGGAGGGGGCAAGGCTACACCTTC
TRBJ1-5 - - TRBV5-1 CASSLAPTGGKPQHF TGCGCCAGCAGCTTGGCCCCAACGGGAGGGAAGCCCCAGCATTTT
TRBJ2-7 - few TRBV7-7 CASSLGRDYEQYF TGTGCCAGCAGCTTAGGTAGAGACTACGAGCAGTACTTC
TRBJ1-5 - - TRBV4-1 CASSLTPAPSNQPQHF TGCGCCAGCAGCCTGACTCCGGCACCTAGCAATCAGCCCCAGCATTTT
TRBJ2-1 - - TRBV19 CASTYGVEGYEQFF TGTGCCAGTACTTATGGAGTAGAAGGCTATGAGCAGTTCTTC
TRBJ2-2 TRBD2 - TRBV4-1 CASSQDEGGLAGIPGELFF TGCGCCAGCAGCCAAGATGAGGGGGGACTAGCGGGGATACCCGGGGAGCTGTTTTTT
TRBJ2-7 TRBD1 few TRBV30 CAWSRDSPYEQYF TGTGCCTGGAGTCGGGACAGCCCATACGAGCAGTACTTC
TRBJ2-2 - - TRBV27 CASMGGTGELFF TGTGCCAGCATGGGGGGAACCGGGGAGCTGTTTTTT
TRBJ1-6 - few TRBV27 CASSLWQGTRSPLHF TGTGCCAGCAGTTTGTGGCAGGGGACGCGTTCACCCCTCCACTTT
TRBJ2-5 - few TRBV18 CASSPRDGGEETQYF TGTGCCAGCTCACCAAGGGATGGAGGAGAAGAGACCCAGTACTTC
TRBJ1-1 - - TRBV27 CAAGPLGTEAFF TGTGCCGCGGGACCCTTGGGGACTGAAGCTTTCTTT
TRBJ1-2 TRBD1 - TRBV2 CASSESRGTGVGYTF TGTGCCAGCAGTGAAAGTAGAGGGACAGGGGTTGGCTACACCTTC
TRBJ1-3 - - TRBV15 CATSVGAGNTIYF TGTGCCACCAGCGTGGGCGCTGGAAACACCATATATTTT
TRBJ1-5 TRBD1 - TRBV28 CASSLLGQGPYSNQPQHF TGTGCCAGCAGTTTGTTGGGACAGGGGCCTTATAGCAATCAGCCCCAGCATTTT
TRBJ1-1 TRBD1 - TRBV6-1 CASSARQGTNTEAFF TGTGCCAGCAGTGCCCGACAGGGTACGAACACTGAAGCTTTCTTT
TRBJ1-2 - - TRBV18 CASSPAQGAFNYGYTF TGTGCCAGCTCACCAGCTCAAGGGGCATTTAACTATGGCTACACCTTC
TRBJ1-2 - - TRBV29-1 CSGVNPGGYTF TGCAGCGGCGTAAACCCGGGGGGCTACACCTTC
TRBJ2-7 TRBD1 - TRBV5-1 CASSVGTVSSYEQYF TGCGCCAGCAGCGTCGGGACAGTCAGCTCCTACGAGCAGTACTTC
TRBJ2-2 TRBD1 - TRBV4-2 CASSPIDRGTTNTGELFF TGTGCCAGCAGCCCCATCGACAGGGGGACTACGAACACCGGGGAGCTGTTTTTT
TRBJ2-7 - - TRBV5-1 CASSFGAGPLNEQYF TGCGCCAGCAGCTTCGGAGCAGGGCCCTTAAACGAGCAGTACTTC
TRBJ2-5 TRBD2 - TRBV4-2 CASSQGTSGETQYF TGTGCCAGCAGCCAAGGGACTAGCGGGGAGACCCAGTACTTC